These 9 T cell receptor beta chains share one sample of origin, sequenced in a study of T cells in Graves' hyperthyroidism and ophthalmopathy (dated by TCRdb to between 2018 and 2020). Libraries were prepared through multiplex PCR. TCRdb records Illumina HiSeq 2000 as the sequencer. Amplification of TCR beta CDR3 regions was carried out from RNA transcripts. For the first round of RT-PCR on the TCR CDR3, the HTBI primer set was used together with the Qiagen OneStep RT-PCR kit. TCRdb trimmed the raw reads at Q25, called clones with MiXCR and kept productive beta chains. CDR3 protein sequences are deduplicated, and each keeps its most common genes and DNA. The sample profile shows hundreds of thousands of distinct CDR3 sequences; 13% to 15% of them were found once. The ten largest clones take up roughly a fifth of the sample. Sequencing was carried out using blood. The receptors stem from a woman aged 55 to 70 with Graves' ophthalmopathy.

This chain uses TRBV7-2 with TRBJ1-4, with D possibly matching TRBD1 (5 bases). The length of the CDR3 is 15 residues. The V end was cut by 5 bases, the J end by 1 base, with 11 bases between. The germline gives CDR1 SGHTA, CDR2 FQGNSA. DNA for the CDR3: TGTGCCAGCAGCCCCCAGGGTCAAACTAATGAAAAACTGTTTTTT. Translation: CASSPQGQTNEKLFF.

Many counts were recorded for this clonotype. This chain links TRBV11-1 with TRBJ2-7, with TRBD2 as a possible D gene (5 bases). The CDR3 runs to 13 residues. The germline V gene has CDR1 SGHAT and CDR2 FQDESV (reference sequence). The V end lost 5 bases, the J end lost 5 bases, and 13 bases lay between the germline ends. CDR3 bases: TGTGCCAGCAGCCCCCAGCGGTTCCACGAGCAGTACTTC. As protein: CASSPQRFHEQYF. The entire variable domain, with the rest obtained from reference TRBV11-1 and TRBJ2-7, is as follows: EAEVAQSPRYKITEKSQAVAFWCDPISGHATLYWYRQILGQGPELLVQFQDESVVDDSQLPKDRFSAERLKGVDSTLKIQPAELGDSAMYLCASSPQRFHEQYFGPGTRLTVT.

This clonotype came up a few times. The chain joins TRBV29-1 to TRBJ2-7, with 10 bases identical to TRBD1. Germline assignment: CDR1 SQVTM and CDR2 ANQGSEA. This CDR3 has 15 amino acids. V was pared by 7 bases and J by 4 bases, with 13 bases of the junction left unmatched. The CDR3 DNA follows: TGCAGCGCCCTAGGGGGAGACAGGGGGCAATACGAGCAGTACTTC. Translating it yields CSALGGDRGQYEQYF.

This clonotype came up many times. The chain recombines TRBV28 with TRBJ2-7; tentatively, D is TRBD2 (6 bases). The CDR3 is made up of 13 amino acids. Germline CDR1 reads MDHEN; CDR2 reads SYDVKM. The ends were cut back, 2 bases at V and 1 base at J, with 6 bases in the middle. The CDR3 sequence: CASSLLASYEQYF. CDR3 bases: TGTGCCAGCAGTTTACTAGCGTCCTACGAGCAGTACTTC.

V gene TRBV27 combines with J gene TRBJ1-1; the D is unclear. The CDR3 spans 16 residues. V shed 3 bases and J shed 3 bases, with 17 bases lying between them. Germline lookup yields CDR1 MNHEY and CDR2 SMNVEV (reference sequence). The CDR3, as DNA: TGTGCCAGCAGTTTGACGCAGGAATTTTTTTACACTGAAGCTTTCTTT. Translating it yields CASSLTQEFFYTEAFF.

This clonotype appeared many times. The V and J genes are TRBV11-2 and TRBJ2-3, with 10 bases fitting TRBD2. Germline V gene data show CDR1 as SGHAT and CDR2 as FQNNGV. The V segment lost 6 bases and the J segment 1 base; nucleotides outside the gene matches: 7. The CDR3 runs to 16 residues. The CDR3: CASRLAGSRGTDTQYF. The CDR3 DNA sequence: TGTGCCAGCAGACTAGCGGGAAGCCGAGGCACAGATACGCAGTATTTT.

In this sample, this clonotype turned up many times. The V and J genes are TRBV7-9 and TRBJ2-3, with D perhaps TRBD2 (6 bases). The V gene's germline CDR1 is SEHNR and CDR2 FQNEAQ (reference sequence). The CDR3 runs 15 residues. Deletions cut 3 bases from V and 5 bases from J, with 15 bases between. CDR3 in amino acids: CASSFGIGREDTQYF. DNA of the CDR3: TGTGCCAGCAGCTTCGGGATCGGGAGAGAAGATACGCAGTATTTT.

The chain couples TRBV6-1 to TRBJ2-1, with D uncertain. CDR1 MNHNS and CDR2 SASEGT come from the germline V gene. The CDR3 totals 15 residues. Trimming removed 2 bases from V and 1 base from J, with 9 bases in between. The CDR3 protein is CASSELTASYNEQFF. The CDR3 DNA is TGTGCCAGCAGTGAACTAACGGCTTCCTACAATGAGCAGTTCTTC.

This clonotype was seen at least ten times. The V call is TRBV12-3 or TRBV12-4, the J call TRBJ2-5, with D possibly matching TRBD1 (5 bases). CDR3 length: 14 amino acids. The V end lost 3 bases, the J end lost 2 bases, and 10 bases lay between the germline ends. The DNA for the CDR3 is TGTGCCAGCAGTTTTTCCCCAGGGCAAGAGACCCAGTACTTC. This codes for CASSFSPGQETQYF.